This is a list of T cell receptor beta chains from one sample in a study of Ad26.COV2.S vaccination and SARS-CoV-2 variants. The data were produced by immunoSEQ multiplex PCR, yet TCRdb's version contains in-frame clones alone and is incomplete. The sample records approximately 480,000 clones, roughly 89% being singletons. This material consisted of peripheral blood, taken in a trial of Ad26.COV2.S vaccine versus placebo. The receptors here all came from a person between 18 and 65 years old who received the Ad26.COV2.S COVID-19 vaccine or a placebo. Both conserved end residues are part of each CDR3. Each record gives: D gene, clone size, V gene, CDR3 length, J gene, CDR3 protein, CDR3 DNA. The D gene is left open where the match is weak. Where a row states a size, it is once, few, many or the class of an expanded clone; other rows omit it.

NA	NA	TRBV5-1	12	TRBJ2-7	CASSSTFYEQYF	TGCGCCAGCAGCTCGACCTTCTACGAGCAGTACTTC
TRBD2	NA	TRBV7-3	15	TRBJ2-3	CASSLLAGGPDTQYF	TGTGCCAGCAGCTTACTAGCGGGGGGGCCAGATACGCAGTATTTT
TRBD2	NA	TRBV19	17	TRBJ2-1	CASSLPPGLAGLNEQFF	TGTGCCAGTAGTCTCCCACCGGGACTAGCGGGACTCAATGAGCAGTTCTTC
NA	NA	TRBV5-4	15	TRBJ1-6	CASSLDVRADSPLHF	TGTGCCAGCAGCTTGGATGTCAGGGCGGATTCACCCCTCCACTTT
NA	NA	TRBV5-1	16	TRBJ1-1	CASSYDNEGKHTEAFF	TGCGCCAGCAGTTACGACAATGAGGGTAAACACACTGAAGCTTTCTTT
NA	NA	TRBV7-9	17	TRBJ2-7	CASSRADGRLFGHEQYF	TGTGCCAGCAGCCGAGCTGACGGGCGTCTCTTCGGGCACGAGCAGTACTTC
TRBD2	NA	TRBV7-2	16	TRBJ2-2	CASSLSSGTRPGELFF	TGTGCCAGCAGCCTAAGCTCCGGGACTAGGCCCGGGGAGCTGTTTTTT
NA	NA	TRBV3-1/TRBV3-2	14	TRBJ2-3	CASSLATSGLPGYF	TGTGCCAGCAGCCTAGCTACTTCCGGACTGCCGGGGTATTTT
TRBD1	NA	TRBV7-2	14	TRBJ2-7	CASSLGPGQYEQYF	TGTGCCAGCAGCTTAGGGCCGGGACAGTACGAGCAGTACTTC
NA	NA	TRBV19	14	TRBJ1-1	CASSMPGHNTEAFF	TGTGCCAGTAGTATGCCCGGGCACAACACTGAAGCTTTCTTT
NA	NA	TRBV2	14	TRBJ2-7	CASHRDSRSYEQYF	TGTGCCAGCCATAGGGACTCCCGCTCCTACGAGCAGTACTTC
NA	few	TRBV30	13	TRBJ1-6	CAWSVEVPPPLHF	TGTGCCTGGAGTGTTGAGGTTCCTCCACCCCTCCACTTT
NA	NA	TRBV24-1	15	TRBJ2-5	CATSKGTGIIETQYF	TGTGCCACCAGCAAAGGAACAGGAATAATTGAGACCCAGTACTTC
TRBD1	NA	TRBV28	14	TRBJ1-5	CASSPGTGSQPQHF	TGTGCCAGCAGCCCCGGGACAGGGTCCCAGCCCCAGCATTTT
NA	NA	TRBV29-1	14	TRBJ2-7	CSVGVRARTYEQYF	TGCAGCGTTGGCGTCCGTGCCAGGACCTACGAGCAGTACTTC
TRBD2	NA	TRBV30	13	TRBJ2-7	CAPWGGRANEQYF	TGTGCTCCCTGGGGAGGGAGGGCTAACGAGCAGTACTTC
NA	NA	TRBV4-1	17	TRBJ2-7	CAGLPAGRRDKGPEQYF	TGCGCCGGATTACCCGCCGGGCGGCGGGACAAGGGACCCGAGCAGTACTTC
NA	NA	TRBV2	14	TRBJ1-3	CASKTDSSGNTIYF	TGTGCCAGCAAAACGGACAGCTCTGGAAACACCATATATTTT
NA	once	TRBV27	14	TRBJ1-5	CASSLGPGDQPQHF	TGTGCCAGCAGTTTAGGGCCGGGGGATCAGCCCCAGCATTTT
TRBD1	NA	TRBV29-1	15	TRBJ2-1	CSVATGTAVYNEQFF	TGCAGCGTTGCAACTGGGACAGCGGTTTACAATGAGCAGTTCTTC
TRBD2	few	TRBV5-1	13	TRBJ2-1	CASSTGLVREPFF	TGCGCCAGCAGCACGGGACTAGTGCGGGAGCCGTTCTTC
TRBD1	NA	TRBV7-2	16	TRBJ1-2	CASSGSTGGRNYGYTF	TGTGCCAGCAGCGGCTCGACAGGGGGCAGGAACTATGGCTACACCTTC
TRBD2	NA	TRBV19	14	TRBJ2-1	CASSGLATYNEQFF	TGTGCCAGTTCCGGACTAGCTACTTACAATGAGCAGTTCTTC
NA	NA	TRBV29-1	13	TRBJ1-5	CSVEGGGDQPQHF	TGCAGCGTTGAAGGTGGTGGGGATCAGCCCCAGCATTTT
TRBD1	many	TRBV28	16	TRBJ1-1	CASRYIVQGGNTEAFF	TGTGCCAGCAGATATATCGTACAGGGGGGGAACACTGAAGCTTTCTTT
NA	NA	TRBV19	15	TRBJ1-2	CASKTGSGLNYGYTF	TGTGCCAGTAAAACCGGATCAGGACTTAACTATGGCTACACCTTC
NA	NA	TRBV30	14	TRBJ2-3	CAWSAGVRTDTQYF	TGTGCCTGGAGTGCGGGTGTCCGAACAGATACGCAGTATTTT
NA	NA	TRBV19	15	TRBJ2-3	CASSRGNGRTDTQYF	TGTGCCAGTAGCAGGGGAAATGGGCGCACAGATACGCAGTATTTT
NA	NA	TRBV29-1	13	TRBJ2-5	CSVALTAQETQYF	TGCAGCGTTGCCTTGACAGCTCAAGAGACCCAGTACTTC
TRBD2	NA	TRBV7-3	15	TRBJ2-1	CASSFSGTSYNEQFF	TGTGCCAGCAGCTTTAGCGGGACCTCCTACAATGAGCAGTTCTTC
NA	NA	TRBV28	12	TRBJ1-1	CASSPAPEGAFF	TGTGCCAGCAGCCCCGCTCCGGAGGGAGCTTTCTTT
NA	NA	TRBV11-2	12	TRBJ1-2	CASSLDSAQAFF	TGTGCCAGCAGCTTAGATTCTGCGCAGGCATTTTTC
NA	NA	TRBV18	15	TRBJ1-2	CASSPNRPGYYGYTF	TGTGCCAGCTCACCAAATCGGCCAGGGTACTATGGCTACACCTTC
NA	NA	TRBV27	15	TRBJ1-2	CASRGMAQGNYGYTF	TGTGCCAGCAGAGGAATGGCGCAGGGGAACTATGGCTACACCTTC
TRBD2	NA	TRBV5-6	15	TRBJ2-2	CASSLTSGNTGELFF	TGTGCCAGCAGCTTAACTAGCGGAAACACCGGGGAGCTGTTTTTT
NA	NA	TRBV2	14	TRBJ2-1	CASSDRAWSNEQFF	TGTGCCAGCAGTGACAGGGCGTGGAGCAATGAGCAGTTCTTC
TRBD1	once	TRBV6-5	15	TRBJ2-5	CASKPGQGYQETQYF	TGTGCCAGCAAACCGGGACAGGGCTACCAAGAGACCCAGTACTTC
NA	NA	TRBV9	13	TRBJ1-3	CASSMGRGNTIYF	TGTGCCAGCAGCATGGGACGCGGAAACACCATATATTTT
NA	NA	TRBV29-1	16	TRBJ1-4	CSVGFPTGTRNEKLFF	TGCAGCGTTGGTTTTCCTACAGGGACCCGTAATGAAAAACTGTTTTTT
TRBD1	NA	TRBV7-2	15	TRBJ1-1	CASSFLRGQGTEAFF	TGTGCCAGCAGCTTTTTGAGGGGGCAGGGGACTGAAGCTTTCTTT
NA	NA	TRBV5-6	16	TRBJ2-1	CASSLVGRSRYNEQFF	TGTGCCAGCAGCTTGGTGGGACGGAGCCGCTACAATGAGCAGTTCTTC
TRBD2	NA	TRBV9	16	TRBJ2-2	CASSVTSGRETGELFF	TGTGCCAGCAGCGTAACCTCAGGGAGGGAAACCGGGGAGCTGTTTTTT
TRBD1	NA	TRBV29-1	12	TRBJ2-7	CSVGTGGHEQYF	TGCAGCGTGGGGACAGGGGGCCACGAGCAGTACTTC
NA	NA	TRBV29-1	12	TRBJ2-3	CSVVEATDTQYF	TGCAGCGTTGTGGAAGCCACAGATACGCAGTATTTT
TRBD1	NA	TRBV10-3	14	TRBJ1-1	CAIRDPRQGTEAFF	TGTGCCATCAGGGATCCCCGACAGGGCACTGAAGCTTTCTTT
TRBD1	few	TRBV30	16	TRBJ1-2	CAWSETGGVGSYGYTF	TGTGCCTGGAGCGAAACAGGGGGTGTGGGTTCCTATGGCTACACCTTC
NA	NA	TRBV6-2/TRBV6-3	13	TRBJ1-6	CASNPALSSPLHF	TGTGCCAGCAACCCCGCCCTGAGTTCACCCCTCCACTTT